The rows below give T cell receptor beta chains drawn from one sample of a study of human versus mouse CDR3 diversity and MHC coevolution. The method was immunoSEQ multiplex PCR; TCRdb's version includes in-frame clones alone and lacks a portion of them. The sample has about 83,000 clones, under 95% seen once. The sample was naive CD4+ T cells from blood. The receptor source for this set is a person aged 30 to 69 in good health. CDR3s include the opening cysteine and the closing phenylalanine or tryptophan. D genes are given only for firm matches. Where a row states a size, it is once, few, many or the class of an expanded clone; other rows omit it.

J	D	size	V	DNA	CDR3
TRBJ1-4	NA	few	TRBV6-4	TGTGCCAGCAGGGGGCGACCCTCAACTAATGAAAAACTGTTTTTT	CASRGRPSTNEKLFF
TRBJ2-1	TRBD2	NA	TRBV27	TGTGCCAGCAGCTCCCTAGCGGGGGGCGGGGGAAATGAGCGGTTCTTC	CASSSLAGGGGNERFF
TRBJ1-1	TRBD1	NA	TRBV27	TGTGCCAGCAGACCCCTGAAGGGGGCTGTGGTCACTGAAGCTTTCTTT	CASRPLKGAVVTEAFF
TRBJ1-5	NA	once	TRBV30	TGTGCCTGGAGTGGGAATAGGAGAAATCAGCCCCAGCATTTT	CAWSGNRRNQPQHF
TRBJ1-1	NA	NA	TRBV5-1	TGCGCCAGCAGCTTGGGGGCGGGGGGCGAGACTGAAGCTTTCTTT	CASSLGAGGETEAFF
TRBJ1-4	TRBD1	NA	TRBV27	TGTGCCAGCAGCCCCCTGGGACAGGGGAAAATGGAAAAACTGTTTTTT	CASSPLGQGKMEKLFF
TRBJ1-6	TRBD1	NA	TRBV7-8	TGTGCCAGCAGCTTCACGGGACAGGATAATTCACCCCTCCACTTT	CASSFTGQDNSPLHF
TRBJ1-1	TRBD1	NA	TRBV6-1	TGTGCCAGCAGTGTCGTGACAGGGGGCACTGAAGCTTTCTTT	CASSVVTGGTEAFF
TRBJ2-7	NA	NA	TRBV11-2	TGTGCCAGCAGCTTAGCTTACGAGCAGTACTTC	CASSLAYEQYF
TRBJ2-1	TRBD1	NA	TRBV5-1	TGCGCCAGCAGCGACCAGACAGGGGGGAATGAGCAGTTCTTC	CASSDQTGGNEQFF
TRBJ2-7	NA	NA	TRBV5-4	TGTGCCAGTTCCGCGCCAGGACAGAAGTACGAGCAGTACTTC	CASSAPGQKYEQYF
TRBJ2-2	NA	NA	TRBV5-1	TGCGCCAGCAGCCCGGGACTTAACACCGGGGAGCTGTTTTTT	CASSPGLNTGELFF
TRBJ1-5	TRBD1	NA	TRBV6-1	TGTGCCAGCAGCGCGACAGGGACTAGCAATCAGCCCCAGCATTTT	CASSATGTSNQPQHF
TRBJ2-5	NA	once	TRBV14	TGTGCCAGCAGCCAAGCGGGAGCCCTGGAGACCCAGTACTTC	CASSQAGALETQYF
TRBJ1-1	TRBD1	NA	TRBV4-1	TGCGCCAGCAGCCAAGATCCCACGACAGGGACTGAAGCTTTCTTT	CASSQDPTTGTEAFF
TRBJ1-1	TRBD1	NA	TRBV6-1	TGTGCCAGCAGTGAAGCCGAACAGGGGGCGCAAAAAACAGCTTTCTTT	CASSEAEQGAQKTAFF
TRBJ2-7	TRBD2	NA	TRBV9	TGTGCCAGCAGCCCGCGGACTAGCGGATCCTACGAGCAGTACTTC	CASSPRTSGSYEQYF
TRBJ2-3	NA	NA	TRBV18	TGTGCCAGCTCACCACAGAAGGCAGGACTGATCACAGATACGCAGTATTTT	CASSPQKAGLITDTQYF
TRBJ1-4	TRBD1	NA	TRBV4-1	TGCGCCAGCAGCTCCTCGACAGGGGGCGGTTTAGATGAAAAACTGTTTTTT	CASSSSTGGGLDEKLFF
TRBJ2-5	NA	NA	TRBV19	TGTGCCAGTAGTATGAGGGAGACCCAGTACTTC	CASSMRETQYF
TRBJ1-5	NA	NA	TRBV4-1	TGCGCCAGCAGCCGGCAAAAGACAGAAAATCAGCCCCAGCATTTT	CASSRQKTENQPQHF
TRBJ2-3	NA	NA	TRBV9	TGTGCCAGCAGCGCCCGGGACTTTACGCAGTATTTT	CASSARDFTQYF
TRBJ2-1	TRBD1	NA	TRBV5-1	TGCGCCAGCGCCCGGGACAGCCTATCCTACAATGAGCAGTTCTTC	CASARDSLSYNEQFF
TRBJ2-7	TRBD1	NA	TRBV28	TGTGCCAGCAGTTTGGGACAGGGGCCTGCCTACGAGCAGTACTTC	CASSLGQGPAYEQYF
TRBJ1-1	NA	NA	TRBV7-9	TGTGCCAGCAGCACCTGGACAGCGATGAACACTGAAGCTTTCTTT	CASSTWTAMNTEAFF
TRBJ2-3	NA	NA	TRBV10-1	TGCGCCAGCAGCGAAGACAGCAGCACAGATACGCAGTATTTT	CASSEDSSTDTQYF
TRBJ1-1	NA	once	TRBV6-1	TGTGCCAGCAGTGAGCCAGGAGGGCCGGTCGTTGAAGCTTTCTTT	CASSEPGGPVVEAFF
TRBJ2-7	TRBD2	NA	TRBV5-4	TGTGCCAGCAGCCTTAGCGGGGACTCCTACGAGCAGTACTTC	CASSLSGDSYEQYF
TRBJ1-1	NA	NA	TRBV19	TGTGCCAGTAGTATAGCCCAGGGCCTCACTGAAGCTTTCTTT	CASSIAQGLTEAFF
TRBJ1-3	NA	once	TRBV5-6	TGTGCCAGCAGCTTGACAGGGACCTTCTCTGGAAACACCATATATTTT	CASSLTGTFSGNTIYF
TRBJ2-7	NA	NA	TRBV20-1	TGCAGTGCTAGTCAGGTATACGAGCAGTACTTC	CSASQVYEQYF
TRBJ2-1	TRBD2	NA	TRBV7-2	TGTGCCAGCAGCTTAGGGCGGGGGGGCTTCAATGAGCAGTTCTTC	CASSLGRGGFNEQFF